Presented here are 10 T cell receptor beta chains from one specimen sequenced in a study of CXCR4 blockade with PD-1 therapy in pancreatic cancer. TCRdb's copy holds only in-frame clones and misses some; the assay was immunoSEQ multiplex PCR. The sample carries some 5,800 clones, less than 40% recorded once. Sequenced material: tumor tissue. The receptors stem from a human donor with pancreatic ductal adenocarcinoma.

This clone was seen more than once but under ten times. The chain links TRBV28 to TRBJ2-2; possible D gene TRBD1, 5 bases. The V gene lost 2 bases and the J gene lost 14 bases, with 18 bases spanning the gap. CDR3 length equals 14 residues. The germline V gene has CDR1 MDHEN and CDR2 SYDVKM. The chain's CDR3 is CASSLLVGLKDLFF. As DNA, the CDR3 is TGTGCCAGCAGTTTACTAGTGGGGCTGAAAGACCTGTTTTTT.

The chain has TRBV9 and TRBJ2-4, with 7 bases aligning to TRBD2. The junction had 6 bases not matched to a gene; V was cut back by 0 bases and J by 6 bases. This CDR3 has 15 residues. Germline V lookup: CDR1 SGDLS, CDR2 YYNGEE. CDR3 bases: TGTGCCAGCAGCGTAGAGCCGGGAGGAGGAAACATTCAGTACTTC. Protein: CASSVEPGGGNIQYF. Based on the CDR3 plus reference TRBV9 and TRBJ2-4, the full variable domain is DSGVTQTPKHLITATGQRVTLRCSPRSGDLSVYWYQQSLDQGLQFLIQYYNGEERAKGNILERFSAQQFPDLHSELNLSSLELGDSALYFCASSVEPGGGNIQYFGAGTRLSVL.

This clone was counted once. The chain carries TRBV29-1 and TRBJ2-2; tentative D call: TRBD1 (5 bases). Germline CDR1 and CDR2: SQVTM and ANQGSEA. Trimming pared 2 bases from V and 7 bases from J, leaving 11 bases between. The CDR3 has 13 amino acids. DNA of the CDR3: TGCAGCGTTGAACCAGGGAATGGCGGGGAGCTGTTTTTT. Translated, it gives CSVEPGNGGELFF.

The V gene is TRBV5-1, the J gene TRBJ2-1; 7 bases match TRBD1. V trimming: 3 bases; J trimming: 3 bases; junction bases outside the gene matches: 3. The CDR3 has 14 residues. Germline V gene data show CDR1 as SGHRS and CDR2 as YFSETQ. As DNA, the CDR3 is TGCGCCAGCAGCTGGGGGACAGACTACAATGAGCAGTTCTTC. Its translation: CASSWGTDYNEQFF.

The gene calls are TRBV28 and TRBJ2-7, with 8 positions matching TRBD1. The germline V gene encodes CDR1 MDHEN and CDR2 SYDVKM. J was trimmed by 4 bases and V by 6 bases; bases with no gene match: 11. CDR3 size: 15 residues. The CDR3 DNA reads TGTGCCAGCAGCTCGCCGGGGACAGGAACTTACGAGCAGTACTTC. Translating gives CASSSPGTGTYEQYF.

This clone was detected a few times. This sample includes further DNA sequences coding for the same CDR3. The chain employs TRBV19 and TRBJ1-2, with unresolved D. Deletions cut 6 bases from V and 4 bases from J, with 9 bases between. Germline CDR1 and CDR2: LNHDA and SQIVND (reference sequence). The CDR3 covers 12 residues. CDR3 sequence reads: CASSLRSYGYTF. The CDR3 region has the DNA TGTGCCAGTAGCCTGAGAAGCTATGGCTACACCTTC.

This clone was counted only a few times. The DNA for the CDR3 is TGTGCCAGTAGTAAAAGTCCGGGAAATAGCGGGAACATTCAGTACTTC. Translation gives CASSKSPGNSGNIQYF. The chain couples TRBV19 to TRBJ2-4; TRBD2 aligns across 7 bases. CDR1 is LNHDA and CDR2 is SQIVND in the germline V gene (reference sequence). The CDR3 has 16 amino acids. Trimming took 4 bases from V and 7 from J; bases not matched to a gene: 13.

J is TRBJ2-5 and V is TRBV11-3; D possibly corresponds to TRBD1 (5 bases). Trimming left V 4 bases short and J 1 base short, with 10 bases between. This CDR3 comprises 14 residues. Germline CDR1 and CDR2: SGHNT and YENEEA. Here the CDR3 reads CASSSWGTQETQYF. DNA of the CDR3: TGTGCCAGCAGCTCCTGGGGCACCCAAGAGACCCAGTACTTC. The complete variable domain, with remaining parts taken from reference TRBV11-3 and TRBJ2-5, reads EAGVVQSPRYKIIEKKQPVAFWCNPISGHNTLYWYLQNLGQGPELLIRYENEEAVDDSQLPKDRFSAERLKGVDSTLKIQPAELGDSAVYLCASSSWGTQETQYFGPGTRLLVL.

CDR3 in DNA: TGTGCCAGCAGTTTAGGGCACTACGGTAACTACGAGCAGTACTTC. Encoded protein: CASSLGHYGNYEQYF. V and J are TRBV28 and TRBJ2-7; the D is unclear. This CDR3 is built from 15 residues. The ends were cut back, 2 bases at V and 3 bases at J, with 14 bases in the middle. From germline, CDR1 is MDHEN and CDR2 SYDVKM.

This clone was seen more than once but under ten times. The J gene is TRBJ2-3, the V gene TRBV28; the D gene is possibly TRBD1 (6 bases). Germline-derived CDR1 and CDR2 are MDHEN and SYDVKM. This CDR3 contains 16 residues. Trimming took 8 bases from V and 1 from J, leaving 19 bases between them. CDR3 DNA sequence: TGTGCCAGCTACAGTATGGGGGCGCGGGGCACAGATACGCAGTATTTT. Translated, it gives CASYSMGARGTDTQYF.